Shown below are 18 T cell receptor beta chains from a single sample sequenced in a study of blood T cell repertoires in COVID-19. Sequencing was performed with immunoSEQ multiplex PCR; in TCRdb, only in-frame clones are kept and a portion is missing. In the table there are some 80,000 clones, more than 75% of which are singletons. The specimen sequenced was peripheral blood. These receptors came from a human donor in a cohort sampled during active COVID-19.

The chain joins TRBV7-9 to TRBJ2-1, with 12 bases identical to TRBD2. Germline V gene lookup returns CDR1 SEHNR and CDR2 FQNEAQ (reference sequence). The CDR3 length is 14 residues. With 4 bases clipped from V and 7 bases from J, the junction kept 2 bases outside the gene matches. CDR3 DNA sequence: TGTGCCAGCAGCTCTAGCGGGAGGGGGAATGAGCAGTTCTTC. This gives the protein CASSSSGRGNEQFF.

The chain carries TRBV25-1 and TRBJ1-4, with D perhaps matching TRBD1 (6 bases). Germline CDR1 reads MGHDK; CDR2 reads SYGVNS. Deletions cut 2 bases from V and 4 bases from J, with 20 bases between. The CDR3 consists of 18 residues. Here the CDR3 reads CASSEGHWTGGFNEKLFF. The CDR3 DNA is TGTGCCAGCAGTGAAGGACACTGGACTGGGGGCTTTAATGAAAAACTGTTTTTT. The complete variable domain, with remaining parts taken from reference TRBV25-1 and TRBJ1-4, reads EADIYQTPRYLVIGTGKKITLECSQTMGHDKMYWYQQDPGMELHLIHYSYGVNSTEKGDLSSESTVSRIRTEHFPLTLESARPSHTSQYLCASSEGHWTGGFNEKLFFGSGTQLSVL.

The chain couples TRBV5-1 to TRBJ1-2; perhaps TRBD1 as D (6 bases). The CDR3 covers 12 residues. Trimming cost V 2 bases and J 8 bases, with 10 bases left between them. The germline V gene encodes CDR1 SGHRS and CDR2 YFSETQ. This CDR3 reads CASSFSGAGYTF. CDR3 DNA sequence: TGCGCCAGCAGCTTCTCAGGGGCGGGCTACACCTTC.

This clone was detected a few times. The chain combines TRBV5-4 with TRBJ1-3, with 8 bases identical to TRBD1. The CDR3 sequence is 14 residues long. Germline assignment: CDR1 SGHNT and CDR2 YYREEE (reference sequence). Losses at the gene ends were 4 bases for V and 4 bases for J; bases not matched to a gene: 4. CDR3 sequence reads: CASSAPGGGNTIYF. The CDR3 DNA follows: TGTGCCAGCAGCGCCCCAGGGGGCGGAAACACCATATATTTT.

This rearrangement joins TRBV4-3 to TRBJ1-4, with a tentative D call TRBD1 (6 bases). With 0 bases removed from V and 5 bases from J, the gap between germline ends came to 10 bases. CDR3 length equals 15 residues. Germline V gives CDR1 LGHNA, CDR2 YSLEER. CDR3 amino acids: CASSQETGSNEKLFF. The CDR3 nucleotides read TGCGCCAGCAGCCAAGAAACAGGGTCAAATGAAAAACTGTTTTTT.

This clone has more than one count but fewer than ten. This chain connects TRBV25-1 to TRBJ2-1; TRBD1 matches 9 bases. CDR1 is MGHDK and CDR2 is SYGVNS in the germline V gene. The V and J ends lost 6 bases and 0 bases, in that order; junction bases with no gene match: 6. The CDR3 is 16 amino acids. CDR3: CASRGQGSSSYNEQFF. In DNA form, the CDR3 reads TGTGCCAGCAGGGGACAGGGATCTAGCTCCTACAATGAGCAGTTCTTC.

The J gene is TRBJ2-5, the V gene TRBV5-1, with 11 nucleotides matching TRBD1. CDR3 size: 14 residues. Germline values: CDR1 SGHRS, CDR2 YFSETQ. J gave up 5 bases and V 8 bases, and 8 bases lay outside the gene matches. The CDR3 protein is CASKGQGVRETQYF. The CDR3 region has the DNA TGCGCCAGTAAGGGACAGGGGGTTAGGGAGACCCAGTACTTC. Combining the CDR3 with reference TRBV5-1 and TRBJ2-5 gives the whole variable domain KAGVTQTPRYLIKTRGQQVTLSCSPISGHRSVSWYQQTPGQGLQFLFEYFSETQRNKGNFPGRFSGRQFSNSRSEMNVSTLELGDSALYLCASKGQGVRETQYFGPGTRLLVL.

The chain combines TRBV24-1 with TRBJ2-3, with D perhaps TRBD2 (6 bases). From germline, CDR1 is KGHDR and CDR2 SFDVKD. Trimming stripped 2 bases from V and 2 bases from J, with 13 bases between. The CDR3 is made up of 16 amino acids. The CDR3 DNA sequence: TGTGCCACCAGTGATTCTGGTAGCGGCTACACAGATACGCAGTATTTT. This codes for CATSDSGSGYTDTQYF.

A remark on this clone: Mismatch with germline at one junction end may stem from a read error. V and J are TRBV7-2 and TRBJ1-5; D not resolved. Germline V lookup: CDR1 SGHTA, CDR2 FQGNSA. The CDR3 consists of 13 residues. This chain's CDR3 is CANSFSSNQPQHF. CDR3 nucleotide sequence: TGTGCCAACAGCTTTAGTAGCAATCAGCCCCAGCATTTT.

This chain joins TRBV4-1 and TRBJ1-4; D possibly corresponds to TRBD1 (6 bases). The CDR3 contains 17 residues. The germline V gene has CDR1 MGHRA and CDR2 YSYEKL. The V gene lost 0 bases and the J gene lost 7 bases, with 18 bases spanning the gap. CDR3 coding DNA: TGCGCCAGCAGCCAAGATGAGGGGAGGGGGGGAGCTGAAAAACTGTTTTTT. Its protein product is CASSQDEGRGGAEKLFF.

V gene TRBV28 combines with J gene TRBJ1-4; 11 nucleotides line up with TRBD1. The CDR3 has 17 amino acids. The V and J ends lost 7 bases and 7 bases, in that order; junction bases with no gene match: 14. From germline, CDR1 is MDHEN and CDR2 SYDVKM. The DNA for the CDR3 is TGTGCCAGCACCGTAACCGGGACAGGGGGTAAGGGTGAAAAACTGTTTTTT. Translated, it gives CASTVTGTGGKGEKLFF. Combining the CDR3 with reference TRBV28 and TRBJ1-4 gives the whole variable domain DVKVTQSSRYLVKRTGEKVFLECVQDMDHENMFWYRQDPGLGLRLIYFSYDVKMKEKGDIPEGYSVSREKKERFSLILESASTNQTSMYLCASTVTGTGGKGEKLFFGSGTQLSVL.

The V gene is TRBV7-3, the J gene TRBJ2-6, with TRBD2 matching 9 bases. This CDR3 comprises 16 residues. Germline loops: CDR1 SGHTA, CDR2 FQGTGA. Trimming cost V 3 bases and J 2 bases; bases outside gene matches: 2. The CDR3 reads CASSLLAGAGANVLTF. The CDR3 coding sequence is TGTGCCAGCAGCTTGTTAGCGGGAGCTGGGGCCAACGTCCTGACTTTC.

This sequence joins TRBV5-1 and TRBJ1-6, with D possibly TRBD1 on 5 matching bases. Germline V gene sequence: CDR1 SGHRS, CDR2 YFSETQ. This CDR3 contains 17 residues. V lost 0 bases and J 0 bases, leaving 10 bases between the germline ends. The CDR3 loop reads CASSLGQKSSYNSPLHF. In DNA, the CDR3 is TGCGCCAGCAGCTTGGGACAGAAGAGCTCCTATAATTCACCCCTCCACTTT.

J is TRBJ2-6 and V is TRBV18; maybe TRBD1 (6 bases). CDR1 is KGHSH, CDR2 LQKENI, per germline. The ends were cut back, 6 bases at V and 0 bases at J, with 15 bases in the middle. The CDR3 spans 17 residues. The CDR3 is CASSGQLELSGANVLTF. The CDR3 coding sequence is TGTGCCAGCTCTGGACAGCTCGAACTCTCTGGGGCCAACGTCCTGACTTTC.

J is TRBJ2-1 and V is TRBV18, with 9 bases fitting TRBD2. With V trimmed by 2 bases and J by 2 bases, 4 bases remained unmatched. CDR3 length: 16 residues. The germline V gene has CDR1 KGHSH and CDR2 LQKENI. The CDR3 sequence: CASSPTSGPTYNEQFF. The CDR3 DNA reads as TGTGCCAGCTCACCAACTAGCGGGCCAACCTACAATGAGCAGTTCTTC.

In its sample, this clone was seen a few times. The chain combines TRBV19 with TRBJ1-5; the D is unclear. The CDR3 has 15 amino acids. V was shortened by 3 bases and J by 0 bases, with 9 bases between the two germline ends. Germline V gives CDR1 LNHDA, CDR2 SQIVND (reference sequence). CDR3 sequence reads: CASSITGYSNQPQHF. In DNA, the CDR3 is TGTGCCAGTAGTATTACCGGGTATAGCAATCAGCCCCAGCATTTT. Filled out from reference TRBV19 and TRBJ1-5, the complete variable domain reads DGGITQSPKYLFRKEGQNVTLSCEQNLNHDAMYWYRQDPGQGLRLIYYSQIVNDFQKGDIAEGYSVSREKKESFPLTVTSAQKNPTAFYLCASSITGYSNQPQHFGDGTRLSIL.

The chain joins TRBV5-1 to TRBJ1-6; 9 bases are shared with TRBD1. J lost 4 bases, V lost 3 bases, and 5 bases had no gene match. The V gene's germline CDR1 is SGHRS and CDR2 YFSETQ. There are 16 residues in the CDR3. CDR3 bases: TGCGCCAGCAGCTCTACAGGGGGCAAATATAATTCACCCCTCCACTTT. Protein sequence: CASSSTGGKYNSPLHF.

This chain's CDR3 is CASSRTSGRSPLFYEQYF. CDR3 nucleotide sequence: TGTGCCAGCAGCCGGACTAGCGGGAGGTCCCCGCTATTCTACGAGCAGTACTTC. The chain couples TRBV11-2 to TRBJ2-7; TRBD2 matches 14 bases. This CDR3 spans 18 amino acids. Losses at the gene ends were 5 bases for V and 3 bases for J; bases not matched to a gene: 12. Germline V gene sequence: CDR1 SGHAT, CDR2 FQNNGV.